The sequence of this T cell receptor beta chain was determined in a study of blood T cells in healthy people across ages. At the level of the study: Every two T cells gave about one barcoded beta molecule via template switching.

CDR1 and CDR2 from the germline V gene are SEHNR and FQNEAQ (reference sequence). This CDR3 contains 13 residues. Losses at the gene ends were 7 bases for V and 2 bases for J; bases not matched to a gene: 4. This clonotype was seen many times. Next came a second PCR, run for roughly 6 to 11 cycles, which used a sample-barcoded 5' primer along with a J-beta primer mix. In TCRdb, the 5' RACE reads were re-called with MiXCR into one record per CDR3 protein. The sample gives approximately 1.5 million distinct CDR3 sequences, 30% to 35% of which show up once; roughly 10% is in the top ten. The sequenced sample consisted of blood. This receptor was identified in a woman younger than 45 in good health. The chain links TRBV7-9 to TRBJ2-7, with 8 bases identical to TRBD1. The CDR3 here is CASTGQVTYEQYF. CDR3 coding DNA: TGTGCCAGCACGGGACAGGTTACCTACGAGCAGTACTTC.